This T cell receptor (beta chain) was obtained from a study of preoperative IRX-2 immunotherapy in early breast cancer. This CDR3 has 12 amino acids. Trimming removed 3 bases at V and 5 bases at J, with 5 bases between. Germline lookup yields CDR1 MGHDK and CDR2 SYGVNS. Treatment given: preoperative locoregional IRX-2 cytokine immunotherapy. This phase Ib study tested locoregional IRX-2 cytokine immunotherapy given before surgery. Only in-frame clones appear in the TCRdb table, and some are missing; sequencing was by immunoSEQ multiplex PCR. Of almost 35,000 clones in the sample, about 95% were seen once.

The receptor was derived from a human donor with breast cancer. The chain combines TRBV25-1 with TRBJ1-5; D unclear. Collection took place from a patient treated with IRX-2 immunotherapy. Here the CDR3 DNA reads TGTGCCAGCAGTGACACTGATCAGCCCCAGCATTTT. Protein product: CASSDTDQPQHF.